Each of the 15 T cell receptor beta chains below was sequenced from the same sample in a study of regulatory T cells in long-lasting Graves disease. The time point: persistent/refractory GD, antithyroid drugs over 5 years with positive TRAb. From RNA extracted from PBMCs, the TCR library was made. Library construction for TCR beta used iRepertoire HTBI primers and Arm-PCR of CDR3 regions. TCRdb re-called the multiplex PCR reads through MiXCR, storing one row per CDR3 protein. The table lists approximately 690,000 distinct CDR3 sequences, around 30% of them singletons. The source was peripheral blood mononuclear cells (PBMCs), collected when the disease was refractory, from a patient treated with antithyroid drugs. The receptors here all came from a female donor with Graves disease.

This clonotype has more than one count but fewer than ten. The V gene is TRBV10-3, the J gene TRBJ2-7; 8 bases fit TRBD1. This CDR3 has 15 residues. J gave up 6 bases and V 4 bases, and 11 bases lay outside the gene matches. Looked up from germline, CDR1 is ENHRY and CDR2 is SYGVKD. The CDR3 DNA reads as TGTGCCATCAGTGGGGGCGCAGGGGGCCAGGGCGAGCAGTACTTC. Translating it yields CAISGGAGGQGEQYF.

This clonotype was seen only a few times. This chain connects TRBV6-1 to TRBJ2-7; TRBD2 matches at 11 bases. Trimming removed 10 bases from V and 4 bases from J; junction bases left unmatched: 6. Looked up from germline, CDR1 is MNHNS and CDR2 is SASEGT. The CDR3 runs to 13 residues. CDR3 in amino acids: CATTSGRGYEQYF. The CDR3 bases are TGTGCCACCACTAGCGGGAGAGGTTACGAGCAGTACTTC.

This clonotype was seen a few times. The CDR3 DNA reads as TGCAGTGCTAGTCAAGGGCTAGCGGGAGGGCCAAACACAGATACGCAGTATTTT. This sequence encodes CSASQGLAGGPNTDTQYF. V and J are TRBV20-1 and TRBJ2-3; 12 bases match TRBD2. V shed 3 bases and J 2 bases; nucleotides not matched to a gene: 12. The germline V gene has CDR1 DFQATT and CDR2 SNEGSKA (reference sequence). The CDR3 runs 18 residues.

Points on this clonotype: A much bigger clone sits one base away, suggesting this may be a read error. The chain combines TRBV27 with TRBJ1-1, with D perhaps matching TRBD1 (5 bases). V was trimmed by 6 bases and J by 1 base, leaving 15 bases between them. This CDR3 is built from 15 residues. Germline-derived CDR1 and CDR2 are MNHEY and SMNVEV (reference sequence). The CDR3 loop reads CASRLPRVGNTEAFF. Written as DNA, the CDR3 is TGTGCCAGCAGGCTTCCCAGGGTGGGGAACACTGAAGCTTTCTTT.

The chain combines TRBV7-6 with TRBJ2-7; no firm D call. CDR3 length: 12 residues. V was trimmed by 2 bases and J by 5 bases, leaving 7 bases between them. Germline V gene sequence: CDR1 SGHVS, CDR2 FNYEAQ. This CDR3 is CASSLLGNEQYF. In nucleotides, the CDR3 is TGTGCCAGCAGCTTATTAGGAAACGAGCAGTACTTC.

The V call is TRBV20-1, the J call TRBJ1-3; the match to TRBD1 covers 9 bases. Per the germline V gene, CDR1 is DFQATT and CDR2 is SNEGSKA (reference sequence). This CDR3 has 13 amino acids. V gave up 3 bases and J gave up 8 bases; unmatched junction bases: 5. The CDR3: CSAREDRGYTIYF. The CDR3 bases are TGCAGTGCTAGGGAGGACAGGGGATACACCATATATTTT.

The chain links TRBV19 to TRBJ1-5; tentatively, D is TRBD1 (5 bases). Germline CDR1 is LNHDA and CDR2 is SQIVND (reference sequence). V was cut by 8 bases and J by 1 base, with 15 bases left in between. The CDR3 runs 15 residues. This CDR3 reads CASGRGTESNQPQHF. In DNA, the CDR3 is TGTGCCAGTGGCAGAGGGACGGAAAGCAATCAGCCCCAGCATTTT.

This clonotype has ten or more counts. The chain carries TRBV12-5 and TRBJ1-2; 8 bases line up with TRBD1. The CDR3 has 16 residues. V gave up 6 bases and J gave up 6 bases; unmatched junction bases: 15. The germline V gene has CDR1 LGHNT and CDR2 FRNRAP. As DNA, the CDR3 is TGTGCTAGTGGACTCGACAGGGGCCCGACTGGAAATGGCTACACCTTC. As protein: CASGLDRGPTGNGYTF.

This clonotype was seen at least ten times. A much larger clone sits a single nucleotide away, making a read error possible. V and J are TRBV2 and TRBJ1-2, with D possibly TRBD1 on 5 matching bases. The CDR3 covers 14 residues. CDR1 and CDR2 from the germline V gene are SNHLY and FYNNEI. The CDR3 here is CASIAGGFNYCYTF. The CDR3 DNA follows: TGTGCCAGCATTGCCGGGGGTTTTAACTATTGCTACACCTTC.

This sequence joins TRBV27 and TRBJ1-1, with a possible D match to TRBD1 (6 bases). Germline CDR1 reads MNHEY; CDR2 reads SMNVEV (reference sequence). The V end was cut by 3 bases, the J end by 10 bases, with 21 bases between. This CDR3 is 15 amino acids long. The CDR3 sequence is CASSFNPEGGTRAFF. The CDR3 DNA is TGTGCCAGCAGTTTTAACCCTGAAGGGGGGACTCGAGCTTTCTTT.

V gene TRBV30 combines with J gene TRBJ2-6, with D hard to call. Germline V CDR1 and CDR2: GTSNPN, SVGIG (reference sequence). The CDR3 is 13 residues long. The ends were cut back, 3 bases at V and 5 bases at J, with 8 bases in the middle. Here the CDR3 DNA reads TGTGCCTGGAGCGCGACAAGGGCCAACGTCCTGACTTTC. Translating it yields CAWSATRANVLTF.

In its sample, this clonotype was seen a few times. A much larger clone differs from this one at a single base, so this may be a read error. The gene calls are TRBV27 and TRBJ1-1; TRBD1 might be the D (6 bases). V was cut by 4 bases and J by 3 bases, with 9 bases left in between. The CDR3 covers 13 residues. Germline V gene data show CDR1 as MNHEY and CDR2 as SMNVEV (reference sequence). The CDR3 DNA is TGTGCCAGCAGTTACCAGGGGTACACTGAAGCTTTCTTT. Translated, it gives CASSYQGYTEAFF.

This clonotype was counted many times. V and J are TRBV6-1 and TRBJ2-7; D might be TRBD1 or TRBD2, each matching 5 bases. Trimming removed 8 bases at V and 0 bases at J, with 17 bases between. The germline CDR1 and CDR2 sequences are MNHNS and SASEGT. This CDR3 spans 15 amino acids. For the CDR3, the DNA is TGTGCCAGCGCCTTGGAACTAGACAGCTCCTACGAGCAGTACTTC. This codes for CASALELDSSYEQYF.

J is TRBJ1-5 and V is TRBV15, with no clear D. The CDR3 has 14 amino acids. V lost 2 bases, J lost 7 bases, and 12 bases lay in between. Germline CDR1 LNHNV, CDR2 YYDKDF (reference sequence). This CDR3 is CATSRNVDKQPQHF. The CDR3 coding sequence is TGTGCCACCAGCAGAAACGTTGATAAGCAGCCCCAGCATTTT.

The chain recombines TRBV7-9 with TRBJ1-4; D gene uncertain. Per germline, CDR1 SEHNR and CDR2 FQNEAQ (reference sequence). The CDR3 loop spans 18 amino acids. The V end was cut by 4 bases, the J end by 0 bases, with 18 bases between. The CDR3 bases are TGTGCCAGCAGCTACAAGGCGGGAACGTATGCAACTAATGAAAAACTGTTTTTT. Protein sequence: CASSYKAGTYATNEKLFF.